This TCR beta chain is from a study of T cell responses to AZD1222 COVID-19 vaccine (TCRdb year 2021). At the level of the whole study: TCR sequencing was performed for 233 trial participants, of whom about 200 were given two doses of AZD1222 and some 26 were given two doses of MenACWY control vaccine. Trial participants were enrolled into age subgroups of 18-55, 56-69 and 70-plus years, which contained 148, 28 and 57 TCR-sequenced participants, respectively. On the study overall, not on this receptor specifically: The 56-69-year group was small, and its depth increase did not reach significance, likely because of low power. Because no day 14 peak-response samples were available, repertoires were characterized only after the peak T cell response. Vaccine-associated CD4 TCRs spanned the whole spike protein, with dominant responses in regions 160-218 and 743-854. After two AZD1222 doses, both the breadth and the depth of spike-specific TCRs were significantly higher than at day 0 and than in MenACWY recipients. Nearly half of unique spike-specific TCRs reportedly recognized epitopes outside regions mutated in the B.1.351 and B.1.1.7 variants. Participants were mostly white British, with more females than males. The authors suggested clonal diversity may have been underestimated. Only six AZD1222 recipients were SARS-CoV-2 seropositive at baseline, limiting conclusions about previously exposed vaccinees.

A note on this clone: Its antigen is unknown. No base qualities exist here, and no much larger clone lies one base off it.

What this sample's time point label stands for: about 28 days (+/-7) after the second vaccine dose. AZD1222 recipients with second doses at about 4 weeks or about 12 weeks were pooled, because spike-specific TCR depth and breadth did not differ between schedules. The vaccinee samples were drawn from two UK trials, COV001 and COV002, one of which was a single-blind randomized controlled phase 2/3 trial testing AZD1222 (ChAdOx1 nCoV-19) in healthy adults. Trial participant PBMC samples were collected at day 0 and day 28 after the second dose for TCRbeta chain sequencing. Counted from cysteine to phenylalanine, this CDR3 has 16 amino acids. This entry keeps only the CDR3 DNA: 48 bases, framed from base 1. Reading the germline V gene gives CDR1 MGHRA and CDR2 YSYEKL. V is cut back by 2 bases and J by 4 bases, with 10 bases in the junction unmatched. The CDR3 regions of human TCRbeta chains were analyzed by immunosequencing. The published analysis was carried out like this. Repertoire TCRs were matched against a reference library of SARS-CoV-2-specific TCRs generated with the MIRA antigen-specificity platform. Breadth was defined as the fraction of unique TCRs that were SARS-CoV-2-associated, and depth was defined as the fraction of total T cells that were SARS-CoV-2-associated. Using the MIRA data, each spike-specific TCR was mapped to the spike region that the TCR reacts to and placed in a CD4 or CD8 class. Log10-transformed breadth and depth values were compared by one-way ANOVA with Sidak's multiple comparisons tests. Held by TCRdb, this immuneACCESS table contains in-frame sequences only and omits some clones. Under half of the omission traces to an unresolved V gene where checked; the cause of the rest is unknown. D and trimming were read from the DNA, whereas the V and J calls and clone size are those reported in that table. This sample is represented by around 130,000 clones; roughly 87% of them were singletons. The ten largest clones take up 4.5% to 7% of the sample.

The clonotype comes from an adult who received the AZD1222 COVID-19 vaccine. The sequencing used peripheral blood, collected 28 days after the second AZD1222 dose. The rearrangement joined TRBV4-1 to TRBJ1-2; TRBD1 matches 7 bases in the middle. This receptor carries the CDR3 CASSQHHPTGTYGYTF. The nucleotide sequence reads as follows: TGCGCCAGCAGCCAACACCACCCGACAGGGACCTATGGCTACACCTTC.